Listed below are T cell receptor beta chains from one sample, sequenced in a study of control samples from healthy donors and cancer patients. Assay used: immunoSEQ multiplex PCR; TCRdb lists only in-frame clones, some missing. The sample includes 150,000 to 200,000 clones, around 90% seen only once; the top ten take roughly 1.3%. The sequenced sample consisted of blood. The origin of the receptors is a man aged 25-45 years in good health. Each CDR3 is given with its conserved first and last residue. D genes are given only for firm matches. Rows give clone size only sometimes, using once, few, many, or a class for an expanded clone.

CASSDRGNEKLFF,TGTGCCAGCAGTGACAGGGGTAATGAAAAACTGTTTTTT,TRBV6-1,TRBJ1-4,-,-
CASSVAGGGVGTEAFF,TGTGCCAGCAGCGTAGCAGGGGGCGGAGTAGGTACTGAAGCTTTCTTT,TRBV9,TRBJ1-1,TRBD1,-
CASSPQGQTSYEQYF,TGTGCCAGCAGTCCCCAGGGCCAGACCTCCTACGAGCAGTACTTC,TRBV28,TRBJ2-7,-,-
CASRGFRELFF,TGTGCCAGCAGAGGTTTCCGGGAGCTGTTTTTT,TRBV6-5,TRBJ2-2,-,-
CASSLDPESNEQFF,TGTGCCAGCAGCTTGGATCCAGAGAGCAATGAGCAGTTCTTC,TRBV5-4,TRBJ2-1,-,-
CASSASSSGRFNEQYF,TGTGCCAGCAGTGCCTCGTCTAGCGGGAGGTTCAACGAGCAGTACTTC,TRBV6-1,TRBJ2-7,TRBD2,-
CASSFETSGGEETQYF,TGCGCCAGCAGCTTCGAAACTAGCGGGGGGGAAGAGACCCAGTACTTC,TRBV5-1,TRBJ2-5,TRBD2,-
CASQAGDRGNQPQHF,TGTGCCAGCCAGGCCGGGGACAGGGGAAATCAGCCCCAGCATTTT,TRBV2,TRBJ1-5,TRBD1,-
CASSVIAGGPGETQYF,TGCGCCAGCAGCGTCATAGCGGGAGGGCCGGGGGAGACCCAGTACTTC,TRBV5-1,TRBJ2-5,TRBD2,once
CASSLTGSGNTIYF,TGTGCCAGCAGTTTGACAGGCTCTGGAAACACCATATATTTT,TRBV27,TRBJ1-3,-,-
CSVEFGGTEAFF,TGCAGCGTTGAGTTCGGGGGCACTGAAGCTTTCTTT,TRBV29-1,TRBJ1-1,-,-
CASSLGSGDNSPLHF,TGCGCCAGCAGCTTAGGTTCTGGGGACAATTCACCCCTCCACTTT,TRBV5-1,TRBJ1-6,-,-
CASSGTEAFF,TGTGCCAGCAGCGGAACCGAAGCTTTCTTT,TRBV11-2,TRBJ1-1,-,-
CASRPETGLTTAKNIQYF,TGTGCCAGTAGGCCAGAGACAGGTCTTACTACAGCCAAAAACATTCAGTACTTC,TRBV19,TRBJ2-4,-,-
CASSLDGSGRSDTQYF,TGCGCCAGCAGCTTAGATGGTAGCGGGAGATCAGATACGCAGTATTTT,TRBV5-1,TRBJ2-3,TRBD2,-
CASSIVGRGTQYF,TGTGCCAGTAGTATAGTCGGGAGAGGGACCCAGTACTTC,TRBV19,TRBJ2-5,-,-
CASSYTSTGAGKLDEQYF,TGTGCCAGCAGTTACACCTCCACTGGGGCAGGGAAGTTGGACGAGCAGTACTTC,TRBV6-2/TRBV6-3,TRBJ2-7,-,-
CASSPQPTSAGAKNIQYF,TGCGCCAGCAGCCCTCAACCCACTAGCGCAGGGGCCAAAAACATTCAGTACTTC,TRBV4-1,TRBJ2-4,TRBD2,once
CASSFSRGNTEAFF,TGTGCCAGCAGCTTCTCCAGGGGGAACACTGAAGCTTTCTTT,TRBV11-2,TRBJ1-1,-,-
CASSFTGGAYNEQFF,TGCGCCAGCAGCTTTACAGGGGGAGCCTACAATGAGCAGTTCTTC,TRBV5-1,TRBJ2-1,TRBD1,-
CASSGLASYNEQFF,TGTGCCAGCAGCGGGCTAGCGTCGTACAATGAGCAGTTCTTC,TRBV18,TRBJ2-1,-,-
CASRWGGENTEAFF,TGTGCCAGCCGGTGGGGAGGGGAGAACACTGAAGCTTTCTTT,TRBV7-9,TRBJ1-1,-,-
CASSPPGANTEAFF,TGTGCCAGCAGCCCACCGGGTGCGAACACTGAAGCTTTCTTT,TRBV7-8,TRBJ1-1,-,-
CASSLSGREQFF,TGTGCCAGCAGTTTAAGCGGGCGTGAGCAGTTCTTC,TRBV27,TRBJ2-1,-,-
CASSSPQREVYNEQFF,TGTGCCAGCAGCTCCCCTCAGCGGGAGGTCTACAATGAGCAGTTCTTC,TRBV7-8,TRBJ2-1,TRBD2,-
CASTGQGGYEQYF,TGTGCCAGCACGGGACAGGGAGGTTACGAGCAGTACTTC,TRBV25-1,TRBJ2-7,TRBD1,-
CAISDRRVDEAFF,TGTGCCATCAGTGACAGAAGGGTGGATGAAGCTTTCTTT,TRBV10-3,TRBJ1-1,-,-
CASSYFPALNYGYTF,TGTGCCAGCAGTTACTTCCCCGCACTCAACTATGGCTACACCTTC,TRBV6-6,TRBJ1-2,-,-
CASIRRATEAFF,TGTGCCAGCATTAGGAGGGCCACTGAAGCTTTCTTT,TRBV2,TRBJ1-1,-,-
CASSQAGGGYTF,TGTGCCAGCAGCCAGGCGGGTGGTGGCTACACCTTC,TRBV3-1/TRBV3-2,TRBJ1-2,-,once
CASGTYSDPAVYGYTF,TGTGCCAGTGGGACCTACTCGGACCCGGCAGTCTATGGCTACACCTTC,TRBV19,TRBJ1-2,-,once
CASSLAGGPYEQYF,TGTGCCAGCAGTCTAGCGGGGGGGCCCTACGAGCAGTACTTC,TRBV6-6,TRBJ2-7,TRBD2,once
CASRFGGSDTEAFF,TGTGCCAGCAGATTCGGAGGGTCAGACACTGAAGCTTTCTTT,TRBV2,TRBJ1-1,-,-
CAWIPGSSYGYTF,TGTGCCTGGATTCCCGGGTCCTCTTATGGCTACACCTTC,TRBV30,TRBJ1-2,-,-
CASSLLGDYGYTF,TGTGCCAGCAGCTTGTTGGGGGACTATGGCTACACCTTC,TRBV5-6,TRBJ1-2,-,-
CASSRGGTDTQYF,TGTGCCAGCAGCAGGGGGGGCACAGATACGCAGTATTTT,TRBV9,TRBJ2-3,-,-
CASYGRLAGANEQFF,TGTGCCAGCTACGGGAGGCTAGCGGGAGCGAATGAGCAGTTCTTC,TRBV27,TRBJ2-1,TRBD2,-
CASRMWGDEQFF,TGCGCCAGCAGGATGTGGGGGGATGAGCAGTTCTTC,TRBV5-1,TRBJ2-1,-,-
CASSFIENYGYTF,TGTGCCAGCAGCTTCATTGAGAACTATGGCTACACCTTC,TRBV7-9,TRBJ1-2,-,-
CASSTRGGASRDPLQSYEQYF,TGTGCCAGCAGTACTAGGGGGGGGGCTTCACGCGACCCGCTCCAATCCTACGAGCAGTACTTC,TRBV27,TRBJ2-7,-,-
CASSLGQPGLYEQYF,TGTGCCAGCAGCTTGGGACAGCCCGGATTGTACGAGCAGTACTTC,TRBV5-6,TRBJ2-7,-,-
CATSREGLSNEQFF,TGTGCCACCAGCAGAGAGGGACTTAGCAATGAGCAGTTCTTC,TRBV15,TRBJ2-1,-,-
CASSLDPNSPLHF,TGTGCCAGCAGCTTAGATCCCAATTCACCCCTCCACTTT,TRBV7-9,TRBJ1-6,-,-